The clone carrying this T cell receptor (beta chain) showed up just once. The data originate from a study of T cell changes during pregnancy in multiple sclerosis. Method: immunoSEQ multiplex PCR; TCRdb's copy keeps in-frame clones and lacks some. The data hold some 85,000 clones, with around 95% observed a single time. The CDR3 is 21 amino acids. With V trimmed by 0 bases and J by 3 bases, 14 bases remained unmatched. In germline, CDR1 is SGHRS, CDR2 YFSETQ. Material: peripheral blood, obtained in the second trimester of pregnancy. This chain links TRBV5-1 with TRBJ2-1, with 14 bases matching TRBD2. This TCR was recovered from a female donor in good health, enrolled as a control in a pregnancy study. The CDR3 sequence: CASSLALYSGLAGGLYNEQFF. CDR3 in DNA: TGCGCCAGCAGCTTGGCCCTGTACTCTGGACTAGCGGGGGGACTCTACAATGAGCAGTTCTTC.